This T cell receptor beta chain was recorded in a study of shared clonotypes between healthy human individuals. The CDR3 length is 15 residues. CDR1 MNHEY and CDR2 SMNVEV come from the germline V gene (reference sequence). V lost 2 bases, J lost 2 bases, and 6 bases stayed unmatched. Ten immunoSEQ deep assay plates were used to sequence unsorted PBMC DNA. Profiling relied on immunoSEQ multiplex PCR, and the TCRdb table lists in-frame clones only, not all of them. The sample shows hundreds of thousands of clones, roughly 79% of them seen only once. Genomic DNA, for the unsorted samples, came from tens of millions of PBMCs. As regards this clone: Its target is unknown.

Points from the study as a whole: Measured sharing among donors was expected to vary with sequencing depth.

The receptor comes from a woman between 40 and 50 years old in good health. Some clones in this sample may be carry-over from other donors' samples. V is TRBV27 and J is TRBJ2-7, with 7 bases matching TRBD1. Input material: PBMCs. CDR3 nucleotide sequence: TGTGCCAGCAGTTTACACAGGGGATCCACCTACGAGCAGTACTTC. It translates to CASSLHRGSTYEQYF.